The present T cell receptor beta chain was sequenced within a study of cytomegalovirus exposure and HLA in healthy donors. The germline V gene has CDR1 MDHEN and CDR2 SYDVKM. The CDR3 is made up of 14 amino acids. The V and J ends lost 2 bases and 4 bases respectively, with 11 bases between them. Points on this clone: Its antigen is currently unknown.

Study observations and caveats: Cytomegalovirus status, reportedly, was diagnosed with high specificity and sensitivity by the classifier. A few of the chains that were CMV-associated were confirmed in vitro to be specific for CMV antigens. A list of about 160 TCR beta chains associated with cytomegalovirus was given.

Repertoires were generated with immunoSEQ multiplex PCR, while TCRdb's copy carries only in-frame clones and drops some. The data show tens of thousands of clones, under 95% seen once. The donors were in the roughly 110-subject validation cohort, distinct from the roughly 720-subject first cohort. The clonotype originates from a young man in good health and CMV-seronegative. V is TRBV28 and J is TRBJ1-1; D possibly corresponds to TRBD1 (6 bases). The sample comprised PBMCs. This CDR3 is CASSLSRGGTEAFF. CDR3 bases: TGTGCCAGCAGTTTAAGTAGGGGGGGCACTGAAGCTTTCTTT.